This entry lists 32 T cell receptor beta chains sequenced from one sample in a study of blood T cell repertoires in COVID-19. Data came from immunoSEQ multiplex PCR; TCRdb stores just in-frame clones and leaves some out. This table has approximately 270,000 clones, around 85% appearing once. Sequenced material: peripheral blood. All receptors come from a human donor with COVID-19, enrolled during active disease. The donor label of this sample is uncertain.

Remarks on this clone: A read error may account for a junction end that differs from germline. This rearrangement joins TRBV19 to TRBJ1-6, with 8 positions matching TRBD1. This CDR3 comprises 14 residues. Germline values: CDR1 LNHDA, CDR2 SQIVND (reference sequence). CDR3 sequence reads: CASSETGDNSPLHF. In nucleotides, the CDR3 is TGTGCCAGTAGTGAGACAGGGGATAACTCACCCCTCCACTTT.

V gene TRBV11-2 combines with J gene TRBJ2-1; 16 nucleotides line up with TRBD2. CDR1 is SGHAT and CDR2 is FQNNGV in the germline V gene. The CDR3 length is 17 residues. V trimming: 3 bases; J trimming: 8 bases; junction bases outside the gene matches: 7. CDR3 sequence reads: CASSFTGLAGGQDEQFF. DNA for the CDR3: TGTGCCAGCAGCTTTACGGGACTAGCGGGAGGGCAGGATGAGCAGTTCTTC.

The gene calls are TRBV20-1 and TRBJ1-2; possibly TRBD1 for D (6 bases). This CDR3 region has 10 residues. Germline values: CDR1 DFQATT, CDR2 SNEGSKA (reference sequence). The V and J ends lost 6 bases and 6 bases respectively, with 8 bases between them. The CDR3 spells CSAQGNGYTF. DNA for the CDR3: TGCAGTGCCCAGGGGAATGGCTACACCTTC.

J is TRBJ2-1 and V is TRBV12-3 or TRBV12-4; 7 bases fit TRBD2. V trimming: 11 bases; J trimming: 7 bases; junction bases outside the gene matches: 8. The CDR3 runs 12 residues. Here the CDR3 reads CASLGGRNEQFF. DNA for the CDR3: TGTGCCTCCCTCGGCGGGAGAAATGAGCAGTTCTTC.

The rearrangement joins TRBV5-1 to TRBJ1-1, with 7 bases fitting TRBD1. V shed 5 bases and J 1 base; nucleotides not matched to a gene: 2. The CDR3 spans 13 residues. Germline lookup yields CDR1 SGHRS and CDR2 YFSETQ. The CDR3 DNA is TGCGCCAGCAGACCAGGGGGGAACACTGAAGCTTTCTTT. Amino acid sequence: CASRPGGNTEAFF.

The gene calls are TRBV2 and TRBJ2-5; 7 bases fit TRBD1. The length of the CDR3 is 17 residues. V gave up 4 bases and J gave up 5 bases; unmatched junction bases: 16. Germline V gene data show CDR1 as SNHLY and CDR2 as FYNNEI. The CDR3 region has the DNA TGTGCCAGCAGTGCAGGATTGACAGGGCCCTTAGGGGAGACCCAGTACTTC. It codes for CASSAGLTGPLGETQYF.

This chain connects TRBV15 to TRBJ1-2, with D possibly TRBD1 on 5 matching bases. V lost 3 bases and J lost 2, with 10 bases in between. The CDR3 totals 14 residues. CDR1 LNHNV and CDR2 YYDKDF come from the germline V gene (reference sequence). CDR3 loop: CATSSVSGNYGYTF. DNA of the CDR3: TGTGCCACCAGCAGCGTCTCAGGGAACTATGGCTACACCTTC.

The chain has TRBV11-1 and TRBJ2-5; D remains ambiguous. This CDR3 has 16 residues. V lost 3 bases to trimming and J lost 3 bases, with 17 bases between them. The germline V gene encodes CDR1 SGHAT and CDR2 FQDESV (reference sequence). The CDR3 DNA reads as TGTGCCAGCAGCTTGGAAGGTTTCGGGTGGAAAGAGACCCAGTACTTC. It translates to CASSLEGFGWKETQYF.

The rearrangement links TRBV5-1 to TRBJ1-1; no reliable D call. This CDR3 has 13 residues. Trimming took 2 bases from V and 5 from J, leaving 10 bases between them. Germline CDR1 reads SGHRS; CDR2 reads YFSETQ. DNA for the CDR3: TGCGCCAGCAGCTTCGGCATAGCGACTGAAGCTTTCTTT. The encoded protein is CASSFGIATEAFF.

The chain combines TRBV5-1 with TRBJ2-7; TRBD1 matches at 7 bases. Germline trimming cut 4 bases from V and 2 bases from J; bases unmatched to any gene: 9. Germline V CDR1 and CDR2: SGHRS, YFSETQ. This CDR3 has 15 amino acids. The CDR3 nucleotides are TGCGCCAGCAGCCCGGTGACAGGGTCGGCCTACGAGCAGTACTTC. As protein: CASSPVTGSAYEQYF.

The rearrangement uses TRBV29-1 and TRBJ1-1; possible D gene TRBD1, 6 bases. Germline V gene data show CDR1 as SQVTM and CDR2 as ANQGSEA. Trimming removed 2 bases from V and 6 bases from J, with 16 bases in between. This CDR3 contains 14 residues. CDR3 in DNA: TGCAGCGTTGAACGGGAACAGGGCGTATCTGAAGCTTTCTTT. It specifies CSVEREQGVSEAFF.

The chain is built from TRBV28 and TRBJ1-5; D not resolved. V was trimmed by 5 bases and J by 5 bases, leaving 7 bases between them. This CDR3 spans 12 amino acids. CDR1 is MDHEN, CDR2 SYDVKM, per germline. The CDR3 DNA reads TGTGCCAGCAGTCGGGAGGATCAGCCCCAGCATTTT. This gives the protein CASSREDQPQHF.

The chain employs TRBV4-2 and TRBJ1-2; 9 nucleotides line up with TRBD1. The CDR3 extends over 14 amino acids. Germline CDR1 LGHNA, CDR2 YNFKEQ. The V segment lost 0 bases and the J segment 8 bases; nucleotides outside the gene matches: 4. CDR3 DNA sequence: TGTGCCAGCAGCCAAGACTTGGGACAGGGAGGCTACACCTTC. This encodes CASSQDLGQGGYTF.

The sample holds one count of this clone. The sample carries other DNA sequences with the same CDR3. The chain has TRBV3-1 (or the pseudogene TRBV3-2) and TRBJ1-1, with D perhaps matching TRBD1 (5 bases). This CDR3 has 14 residues. The germline gives CDR1 LGHDT, CDR2 YNNKEL (reference sequence). Trimming pared 2 bases from V and 2 bases from J, leaving 9 bases between. The CDR3 bases are TGTGCCAGCAGCCAACTCAGGGAAAACACTGAAGCTTTCTTT. Protein sequence: CASSQLRENTEAFF.

V is TRBV4-3 and J is TRBJ1-2; 8 bases are shared with TRBD1. With 1 base clipped from V and 5 bases from J, the junction kept 6 bases outside the gene matches. CDR1 and CDR2 (germline): LGHNA, YSLEER. CDR3 length: 15 residues. The CDR3 sequence is CASSQAVTGAYGYTF. CDR3 nucleotide sequence: TGCGCCAGCAGCCAAGCTGTGACAGGGGCATATGGCTACACCTTC.

DNA for the CDR3: TGTGCCAGTAGTATTCCTGGGACAGGGGTCCCGAACACCGGGGAGCTGTTTTTT. This codes for CASSIPGTGVPNTGELFF. The V call is TRBV19, the J call TRBJ2-2, with 10 bases identical to TRBD1. Trimming at V came to 3 bases and at J to 0 bases, leaving 7 bases not matched to a gene. CDR1 and CDR2 (germline): LNHDA, SQIVND (reference sequence). The CDR3 has 18 residues.

The CDR3 nucleotides are TGTGCCAGCAGTTACGGTCCATCGGCCCAGCATTTT. Its protein is CASSYGPSAQHF. The chain couples TRBV6-5 to TRBJ1-5, with D unclear. The length of the CDR3 is 12 residues. V shed 2 bases and J shed 11 bases, with 10 bases lying between them. From germline, CDR1 is MNHEY and CDR2 SVGAGI.

The V call is TRBV4-1, the J call TRBJ2-7; 7 positions match TRBD1. With V trimmed by 4 bases and J by 0 bases, 15 bases remained unmatched. The CDR3 covers 18 residues. Germline CDR1 MGHRA, CDR2 YSYEKL. DNA of the CDR3: TGCGCCAGCAGCCCCAGCCTCCGGGACAGTCCCATCTCCTACGAGCAGTACTTC. Residues: CASSPSLRDSPISYEQYF.

The rearrangement uses TRBV5-6 and TRBJ1-1; 8 bases line up with TRBD1. V dropped 3 bases and J dropped 1; count of bases not matched to a gene: 5. Looked up from germline, CDR1 is SGHDT and CDR2 is YYEEEE. The CDR3 loop spans 15 amino acids. The CDR3 sequence is CASSSTGTGNTEAFF. CDR3 DNA sequence: TGTGCCAGCAGCTCCACCGGGACAGGGAACACTGAAGCTTTCTTT.

On this clone itself: A read error may produce the germline difference seen at one junction end. V is TRBV6-6 and J is TRBJ2-7; 9 nucleotides align to TRBD1. CDR1 is MNHNY and CDR2 is SVGAGI in the germline V gene (reference sequence). The CDR3 is 13 residues long. CDR3 sequence: CASSEPYRGHPRF. DNA for the CDR3: TGTGCCAGCAGCGAACCTTACAGGGGGCACCCCAGGTTC.

The chain has TRBV4-1 and TRBJ2-1, with TRBD1 as a possible D gene (6 bases). The V end was cut by 5 bases, the J end by 7 bases, with 15 bases between. CDR1 MGHRA and CDR2 YSYEKL come from the germline V gene. This CDR3 comprises 14 residues. The CDR3 coding sequence is TGCGCCAGCAGCTCTCAGGGGTTATGGAATGAGCAGTTCTTC. Its translation: CASSSQGLWNEQFF.

This chain uses TRBV6-1 with TRBJ2-2; D uncertain. Germline V gives CDR1 MNHNS, CDR2 SASEGT. With 1 base removed from V and 0 bases from J, the gap between germline ends came to 6 bases. This CDR3 contains 15 residues. Here the CDR3 DNA reads TGTGCCAGCAGTGAAGGAGGCCCGAACACCGGGGAGCTGTTTTTT. This gives the protein CASSEGGPNTGELFF.

The genes are TRBV27 and TRBJ1-2, with D perhaps TRBD1 (6 bases). Germline lookup yields CDR1 MNHEY and CDR2 SMNVEV (reference sequence). Trimming cost V 4 bases and J 0 bases, with 15 bases left between them. The CDR3 loop spans 16 amino acids. CDR3 nucleotides: TGTGCCAGCAGTTCGATAAACAGGGCCGCTAACTATGGCTACACCTTC. Protein: CASSSINRAANYGYTF.

This clone showed up just once. The V gene is TRBV5-4, the J gene TRBJ2-7; TRBD2 is a possible D gene (6 bases). The CDR3 covers 15 residues. V dropped 4 bases and J dropped 0 bases, with 14 bases sitting between them. Germline V gene lookup returns CDR1 SGHNT and CDR2 YYREEE (reference sequence). CDR3 in DNA: TGTGCCAGCAGCCTTGGGCGGGGACTCTCCTACGAGCAGTACTTC. This codes for CASSLGRGLSYEQYF.

The chain employs TRBV27 and TRBJ1-1; TRBD1 matches 8 bases. The CDR3 contains 15 residues. Germline V CDR1 and CDR2: MNHEY, SMNVEV (reference sequence). The J segment lost 7 bases and the V segment lost 5 bases, leaving 12 bases of the junction unmatched. The CDR3 here is CASSKEGTGTFEAFF. CDR3 in DNA: TGTGCCAGCAGTAAGGAGGGGACAGGCACCTTTGAAGCTTTCTTT.

This chain joins TRBV5-6 and TRBJ2-3, with 7 bases lining up with TRBD2. The V segment lost 6 bases and the J segment 3 bases; nucleotides outside the gene matches: 16. Germline loops: CDR1 SGHDT, CDR2 YYEEEE. CDR3 length equals 17 residues. The CDR3 region is CASTITPGGRRTDTQYF. The CDR3, as DNA: TGTGCCAGCACCATAACCCCCGGCGGGAGAAGAACAGATACGCAGTATTTT. Using reference TRBV5-6 and TRBJ2-3 for the parts outside the CDR3, the full variable domain is DAGVTQSPTHLIKTRGQQVTLRCSPKSGHDTVSWYQQALGQGPQFIFQYYEEEERQRGNFPDRFSGHQFPNYSSELNVNALLLGDSALYLCASTITPGGRRTDTQYFGPGTRLTVL.

The rearrangement uses TRBV18 and TRBJ2-2; weak D call: TRBD1 (5 bases). CDR1 is KGHSH and CDR2 is LQKENI in the germline V gene. V lost 2 bases and J 1 base, leaving 11 bases between the germline ends. CDR3 length equals 16 residues. The CDR3 protein is CASSPGSGQNTGELFF. The CDR3 DNA follows: TGTGCCAGCTCACCAGGGTCAGGACAGAACACCGGGGAGCTGTTTTTT. The full variable domain, its missing parts supplied by reference TRBV18 and TRBJ2-2, is NAGVMQNPRHLVRRRGQEARLRCSPMKGHSHVYWYRQLPEEGLKFMVYLQKENIIDESGMPKERFSAEFPKEGPSILRIQQVVRGDSAAYFCASSPGSGQNTGELFFGEGSRLTVL.

The gene calls are TRBV6-5 and TRBJ1-2; 8 bases agree with TRBD1. Germline V gives CDR1 MNHEY, CDR2 SVGAGI. This CDR3 contains 14 residues. Trimming at V came to 5 bases and at J to 6 bases, leaving 8 bases not matched to a gene. CDR3 sequence reads: CASSRLGQVDGYTF. In DNA form, the CDR3 reads TGTGCCAGCAGTCGCCTGGGACAGGTAGATGGCTACACCTTC.

The gene calls are TRBV5-1 and TRBJ1-1; D is possibly TRBD1 (5 bases). CDR3 length: 15 residues. Germline CDR1 SGHRS, CDR2 YFSETQ. Trimming shortened V by 5 bases and J by 6 bases, and 20 bases separated the two germline ends. As DNA, the CDR3 is TGCGCCAGCAGTACGAGGGCGGGGGTTGGGTCTGAAGCTTTCTTT. The encoded protein is CASSTRAGVGSEAFF.

V is TRBV6-1 and J is TRBJ1-1; TRBD1 is a possible D gene (5 bases). CDR1 is MNHNS, CDR2 SASEGT, per germline. The CDR3 has 14 residues. The germline V and J ends were trimmed by 1 base and 0 bases, with 6 bases remaining between them. The CDR3 here is CASSEGRVNTEAFF. CDR3 coding DNA: TGTGCCAGCAGTGAAGGCAGGGTGAACACTGAAGCTTTCTTT.

The genes are TRBV6-4 and TRBJ2-3; D ambiguous. CDR3 length equals 14 residues. Germline V gene sequence: CDR1 MRHNA, CDR2 SNTAGT. V lost 4 bases, J lost 6 bases, and 14 bases lay in between. CDR3 DNA: TGTGCCAGCAGTGTTTCGCGCAACCCCGATACGCAGTATTTT. It translates to CASSVSRNPDTQYF.

The gene calls are TRBV9 and TRBJ1-4, with D perhaps TRBD1 (5 bases). There are 17 residues in the CDR3. Trimming left V 7 bases short and J 0 bases short, with 19 bases between. In germline, CDR1 is SGDLS, CDR2 YYNGEE. The CDR3 region is CASGRRGSLATNEKLFF. The CDR3 nucleotides read TGTGCCAGCGGGAGGAGGGGTTCTCTGGCAACTAATGAAAAACTGTTTTTT.